These 24 T cell receptor beta chains came from one sample sequenced in a study of blood T cell repertoires in COVID-19. The method was immunoSEQ multiplex PCR; TCRdb's version includes in-frame clones alone and lacks a portion of them. The sample lists 90,000 to 100,000 clones, roughly 90% occurring once. Sequencing was performed on peripheral blood. These receptors were taken from a middle-aged man with COVID-19, enrolled during active disease.

This chain joins TRBV4-2 and TRBJ2-1; 14 bases map to TRBD2. V dropped 3 bases and J dropped 0; count of bases not matched to a gene: 4. Per the germline V gene, CDR1 is LGHNA and CDR2 is YNFKEQ. This CDR3 has 18 residues. CDR3 nucleotides: TGTGCCAGCAGCCAGGCGACTAGCGGGGGGGCCTCCTACAATGAGCAGTTCTTC. This gives the protein CASSQATSGGASYNEQFF.

The gene calls are TRBV9 and TRBJ1-3, with a possible D match to TRBD1 (5 bases). V was cut by 0 bases and J by 4 bases, with 8 bases left in between. The length of the CDR3 is 14 residues. Germline V gene data show CDR1 as SGDLS and CDR2 as YYNGEE. The CDR3 region is CASSVGSGGNTIYF. Written as DNA, the CDR3 is TGTGCCAGCAGCGTAGGGTCAGGGGGAAACACCATATATTTT.

This rearrangement joins TRBV29-1 to TRBJ2-1; 10 bases fit TRBD2. V shed 4 bases and J 0 bases; nucleotides not matched to a gene: 3. The CDR3 is made up of 15 amino acids. CDR1 and CDR2 (germline): SQVTM, ANQGSEA. CDR3 in amino acids: CSVAQRGGSYNEQFF. CDR3 in DNA: TGCAGCGTTGCCCAGCGGGGGGGCTCCTACAATGAGCAGTTCTTC.

V usage is TRBV15 and J usage is TRBJ1-5, with 9 positions matching TRBD1. The CDR3 length is 19 residues. The germline V gene has CDR1 LNHNV and CDR2 YYDKDF (reference sequence). V dropped 2 bases and J dropped 0; count of bases not matched to a gene: 11. The CDR3: CATSRRSDRGEGSNQPQHF. CDR3 sequence (DNA): TGTGCCACCAGCAGAAGGAGTGACAGGGGGGAAGGTAGCAATCAGCCCCAGCATTTT.

The chain has TRBV4-1 and TRBJ1-1; perhaps TRBD1 as D (6 bases). Germline CDR1 MGHRA, CDR2 YSYEKL. V lost 4 bases and J lost 3, with 18 bases in between. The CDR3 spans 16 residues. The CDR3 DNA is TGCGCCAGCAGCCGATCTGGCAGGGGATTCGACACTGAAGCTTTCTTT. It specifies CASSRSGRGFDTEAFF.

The chain has TRBV6-5 and TRBJ1-5; maybe TRBD1 (6 bases). The V gene lost 5 bases and the J gene lost 5 bases, with 13 bases spanning the gap. The CDR3 has 14 residues. Germline CDR1 reads MNHEY; CDR2 reads SVGAGI. Written as DNA, the CDR3 is TGTGCCAGCAGTCGCGGCAGGGGCGATCAGCCCCAGCATTTT. This encodes CASSRGRGDQPQHF.

The rearrangement joins TRBV6-5 to TRBJ1-5; no clear D. CDR3 length: 13 amino acids. V was clipped by 7 bases and J by 5 bases, with 12 bases between them. Germline-derived CDR1 and CDR2 are MNHEY and SVGAGI. Here the CDR3 DNA reads TGTGCCAGCAAAATTCGGGTCGATCAGCCCCAGCATTTT. Its protein product is CASKIRVDQPQHF.

The CDR3 spells CASRLNTPYSNQPQHF. The CDR3 DNA reads TGTGCCAGCAGGCTTAATACACCTTATAGCAATCAGCCCCAGCATTTT. The genes are TRBV5-4 and TRBJ1-5; D is uncertain. The CDR3 has 16 residues. With 5 bases removed from V and 0 bases from J, the gap between germline ends came to 15 bases. Germline CDR1 and CDR2: SGHNT and YYREEE (reference sequence).

The chain carries TRBV30 and TRBJ1-1; D might be TRBD1 (6 bases). The germline V gene has CDR1 GTSNPN and CDR2 SVGIG (reference sequence). CDR3 length: 18 residues. V was trimmed by 0 bases and J by 6 bases, leaving 26 bases between them. The CDR3: CAWSVTALAGTPKSEAFF. The CDR3 DNA sequence: TGTGCCTGGAGTGTAACGGCCTTAGCCGGGACACCAAAATCTGAAGCTTTCTTT. Drawing the rest from reference TRBV30 and TRBJ1-1, the complete variable domain is SQTIHQWPATLVQPVGSPLSLECTVEGTSNPNLYWYRQAAGRGLQLLFYSVGIGQISSEVPQNLSASRPQDRQFILSSKKLLLSDSGFYLCAWSVTALAGTPKSEAFFGQGTRLTVV.

V is TRBV11-3 and J is TRBJ1-1; tentative D call: TRBD1 (5 bases). Trimming stripped 2 bases from V and 8 bases from J, with 9 bases between. The CDR3 spans 12 residues. Germline assignment: CDR1 SGHNT and CDR2 YENEEA. The CDR3 DNA is TGTGCCAGCAGCTTAAGGGGTCGGGAAGCTTTCTTT. Translating it yields CASSLRGREAFF.

The chain uses TRBV27 and TRBJ2-7; D perhaps matches TRBD1 (6 bases). Per the germline V gene, CDR1 is MNHEY and CDR2 is SMNVEV (reference sequence). V lost 5 bases and J lost 4, with 21 bases in between. The CDR3 is 16 residues long. DNA of the CDR3: TGTGCCAGCAGTCCTCCGCCAACAGGGTTAGCGTACGAGCAGTACTTC. This gives the protein CASSPPPTGLAYEQYF.

The J gene is TRBJ1-5, the V gene TRBV6-1, with no clear D. The CDR3 has 17 residues. Germline CDR1 reads MNHNS; CDR2 reads SASEGT. V was shortened by 3 bases and J by 7 bases, with 22 bases between the two germline ends. CDR3 sequence (DNA): TGTGCCAGCAGTGATTCGGTCGAGATGGCAGGAGGGCAGCCCCAGCATTTT. Amino acid sequence: CASSDSVEMAGGQPQHF.

J is TRBJ1-1 and V is TRBV29-1; possibly TRBD1 for D (6 bases). Germline V CDR1 and CDR2: SQVTM, ANQGSEA. The V end was cut by 1 base, the J end by 7 bases, with 13 bases between. The CDR3 loop spans 13 amino acids. The CDR3 coding sequence is TGCAGCGTTGAAGGCCCAGGGGATGATGAAGCTTTCTTT. It yields the protein CSVEGPGDDEAFF.

The chain uses TRBV4-2 and TRBJ2-3; possible D gene TRBD2, 6 bases. The germline V gene has CDR1 LGHNA and CDR2 YNFKEQ. V was pared by 1 base and J by 1 base, with 12 bases between. The CDR3 is 16 residues long. CDR3 nucleotides: TGTGCCAGCAGCCAAGCCGTGGCTAGCGGCACAGATACGCAGTATTTT. Its translation is CASSQAVASGTDTQYF.

This clone has just one count. J is TRBJ2-1 and V is TRBV2, with D possibly TRBD1 on 5 matching bases. The ends were cut back, 4 bases at V and 7 bases at J, with 20 bases in the middle. The CDR3 runs 16 residues. Germline V gene data show CDR1 as SNHLY and CDR2 as FYNNEI. CDR3 protein: CASSGPREGTGNEQFF. The CDR3 coding sequence is TGTGCCAGCAGTGGACCCAGGGAAGGTACTGGGAATGAGCAGTTCTTC. The full variable domain, with the rest looked up from reference TRBV2 and TRBJ2-1, is EPEVTQTPSHQVTQMGQEVILRCVPISNHLYFYWYRQILGQKVEFLVSFYNNEISEKSEIFDDQFSVERPDGSNFTLKIRSTKLEDSAMYFCASSGPREGTGNEQFFGPGTRLTVL.

This rearrangement joins TRBV19 to TRBJ2-7; D might be TRBD2 (6 bases). This CDR3 has 13 residues. Trimming took 5 bases from V and 0 from J, leaving 8 bases between them. CDR1 is LNHDA, CDR2 SQIVND, per germline (reference sequence). CDR3 protein: CASSPGDSYEQYF. The CDR3 DNA sequence: TGTGCCAGTAGTCCGGGGGACTCCTACGAGCAGTACTTC. The variable domain in full, completed from reference TRBV19 and TRBJ2-7, reads DGGITQSPKYLFRKEGQNVTLSCEQNLNHDAMYWYRQDPGQGLRLIYYSQIVNDFQKGDIAEGYSVSREKKESFPLTVTSAQKNPTAFYLCASSPGDSYEQYFGPGTRLTVT.

V is TRBV2 and J is TRBJ1-2; 9 bases map to TRBD1. The junction had 11 bases not matched to a gene; V was cut back by 0 bases and J by 6 bases. The CDR3 spans 17 residues. The V gene's germline CDR1 is SNHLY and CDR2 FYNNEI. The CDR3 DNA is TGTGCCAGCAGTGAAGCGGCCGGCACAGGGGGCGTTAATGGCTACACCTTC. It yields the protein CASSEAAGTGGVNGYTF.

The chain employs TRBV5-1 and TRBJ1-3; 8 nucleotides line up with TRBD1. The V gene's germline CDR1 is SGHRS and CDR2 YFSETQ. The CDR3 has 15 residues. V shed 4 bases and J 2 bases; nucleotides not matched to a gene: 5. This chain's CDR3 is CASSLGQAAGNTIYF. The DNA for the CDR3 is TGCGCCAGCAGCCTGGGACAGGCGGCTGGAAACACCATATATTTT.

CDR3 nucleotide sequence: TGTGCCAGCAGCGTAGCACAGGACTATGGCTACACCTTC. Amino acids: CASSVAQDYGYTF. The rearrangement joins TRBV9 to TRBJ1-2; D might be TRBD1 (5 bases). The germline V and J ends were trimmed by 0 bases and 3 bases, with 6 bases remaining between them. CDR3 length: 13 residues. CDR1 SGDLS and CDR2 YYNGEE come from the germline V gene.

The rearrangement joins TRBV12-3 or TRBV12-4 to TRBJ1-5; D is unresolved. Trimming removed 3 bases at V and 9 bases at J, with 12 bases between. The CDR3 spans 13 residues. The CDR3 is CASSLTRVWPQHF. The CDR3 DNA reads as TGTGCCAGCAGTTTGACTAGGGTCTGGCCCCAGCATTTT.

This rearrangement joins TRBV3-1 (or the pseudogene TRBV3-2) to TRBJ1-2, with 10 nucleotides matching TRBD1. Losses at the gene ends were 1 base for V and 3 bases for J; bases not matched to a gene: 8. Germline CDR1 reads LGHDT; CDR2 reads YNNKEL (reference sequence). This CDR3 is built from 17 residues. In DNA form, the CDR3 reads TGTGCCAGCAGCCAAGGAGCCTCCGGGACAGGGGACTATGGCTACACCTTC. Residues: CASSQGASGTGDYGYTF.

The chain carries TRBV9 and TRBJ1-2; D is undetermined. From germline, CDR1 is SGDLS and CDR2 YYNGEE. The V and J ends lost 0 bases and 3 bases respectively, with 12 bases between them. This CDR3 region has 15 residues. As DNA, the CDR3 is TGTGCCAGCAGCGTAGCCAGCTACGGGGACTATGGCTACACCTTC. Protein sequence: CASSVASYGDYGYTF.

The chain couples TRBV19 to TRBJ1-5; D might be TRBD1 (6 bases). This CDR3 is built from 15 residues. V gave up 0 bases and J gave up 3 bases, with 9 bases separating them. Looked up from germline, CDR1 is LNHDA and CDR2 is SQIVND (reference sequence). CDR3 sequence (DNA): TGTGCCAGTAGTATAGAGGGGGCTTACAATCAGCCCCAGCATTTT. Protein product: CASSIEGAYNQPQHF.

V is TRBV3-1 (or the pseudogene TRBV3-2) and J is TRBJ1-5, with 7 bases that match TRBD1. There are 15 residues in the CDR3. CDR1 and CDR2 (germline): LGHDT, YNNKEL (reference sequence). The V gene end was trimmed by 3 bases and the J gene end by 5 bases; junction bases not matched to a gene: 7. CDR3 bases: TGTGCCAGCAGCCAGCAACCGGGACAGTATCAGCCCCAGCATTTT. Translating it yields CASSQQPGQYQPQHF.